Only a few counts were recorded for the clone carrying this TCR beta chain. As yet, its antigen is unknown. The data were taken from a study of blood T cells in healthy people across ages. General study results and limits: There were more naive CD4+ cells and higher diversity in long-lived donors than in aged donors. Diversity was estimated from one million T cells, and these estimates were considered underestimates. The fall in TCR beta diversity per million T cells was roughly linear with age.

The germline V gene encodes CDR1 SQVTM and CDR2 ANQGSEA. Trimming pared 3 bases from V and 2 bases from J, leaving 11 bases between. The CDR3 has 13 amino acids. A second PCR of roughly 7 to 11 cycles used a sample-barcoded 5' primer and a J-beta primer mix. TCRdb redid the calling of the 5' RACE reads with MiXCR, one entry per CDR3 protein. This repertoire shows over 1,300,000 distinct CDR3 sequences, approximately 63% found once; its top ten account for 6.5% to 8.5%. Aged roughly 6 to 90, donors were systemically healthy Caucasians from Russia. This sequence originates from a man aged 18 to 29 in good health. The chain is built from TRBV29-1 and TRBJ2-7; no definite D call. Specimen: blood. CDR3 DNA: TGCAGCGTTGAGGTCGGGTCTACCTACGAGCAGTACTTC. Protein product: CSVEVGSTYEQYF.